The clone carrying this T cell receptor beta chain was picked up one time. At survey level, the immunoSEQ assay was run in its v3.0 version. TCRdb keeps only in-frame clones here, not all; method: immunoSEQ multiplex PCR. The table includes 20,000 to 25,000 clones, approximately 76% detected once. CDR1 is SNHLY and CDR2 is FYNNEI in the germline V gene. Trimming took 11 bases from V and 3 from J, leaving 16 bases between them. This CDR3 region has 14 residues. Until DNA extraction, the samples held between 1-10 million cryopreserved PBMC. The data were obtained in a study of long-term antiretroviral therapy in people with HIV.

The sequenced sample was unsorted PBMCs, obtained around 1.8 years before starting antiretroviral therapy. The source of this sequence is a middle-aged woman with HIV. The chain couples TRBV2 to TRBJ2-2, with D maybe TRBD1 (6 bases). The CDR3 spells CAARGQLHTGELFF. The CDR3 DNA reads TGTGCCGCCCGGGGACAACTTCACACCGGGGAGCTGTTTTTT. Supplemented by reference TRBV2 and TRBJ2-2, the full variable domain reads EPEVTQTPSHQVTQMGQEVILRCVPISNHLYFYWYRQILGQKVEFLVSFYNNEISEKSEIFDDQFSVERPDGSNFTLKIRSTKLEDSAMYFCAARGQLHTGELFFGEGSRLTVL.